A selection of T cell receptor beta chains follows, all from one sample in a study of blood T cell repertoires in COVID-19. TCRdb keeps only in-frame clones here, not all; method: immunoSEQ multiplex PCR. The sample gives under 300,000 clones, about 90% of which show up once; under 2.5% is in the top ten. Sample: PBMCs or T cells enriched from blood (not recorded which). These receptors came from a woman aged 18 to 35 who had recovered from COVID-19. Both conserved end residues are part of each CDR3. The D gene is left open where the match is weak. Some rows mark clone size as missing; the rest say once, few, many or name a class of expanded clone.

CDR3: CASSVGSGVYGNTIYF; DNA: TGTGCCAGCAGCGTAGGATCAGGGGTGTACGGAAACACCATATATTTT; V: TRBV9; D: NA; size: NA; J: TRBJ1-3
CDR3: CSAIIQGGDGYTF; DNA: TGCAGCGCCATTATCCAGGGAGGCGATGGCTACACCTTC; V: TRBV29-1; D: NA; size: NA; J: TRBJ1-2
CDR3: CASSTGGFYGYTF; DNA: TGTGCCAGCAGTACAGGAGGGTTCTATGGCTACACCTTC; V: TRBV27; D: NA; size: NA; J: TRBJ1-2
CDR3: CASSYNRGTGYGYTF; DNA: TGTGCCAGCAGTTATAACAGGGGGACAGGGTATGGCTACACCTTC; V: TRBV11-2; D: TRBD1; size: NA; J: TRBJ1-2
CDR3: CAILSIIYEQYF; DNA: TGTGCCATCCTTTCTATTATCTACGAGCAGTACTTC; V: TRBV10-3; D: NA; size: NA; J: TRBJ2-7
CDR3: CSVGDISNTEAFF; DNA: TGCAGCGTAGGGGACATTTCGAACACTGAAGCTTTCTTT; V: TRBV29-1; D: NA; size: NA; J: TRBJ1-1
CDR3: CASSYSRGRDEAFF; DNA: TGTGCCAGCAGTTACTCGAGGGGGCGCGATGAAGCTTTCTTT; V: TRBV6-2/TRBV6-3; D: TRBD1; size: NA; J: TRBJ1-1
CDR3: CASSRTSSFEAFF; DNA: TGTGCCAGCAGCCGGACTTCTAGCTTTGAAGCTTTCTTT; V: TRBV5-4; D: NA; size: NA; J: TRBJ1-1
CDR3: CASSEGALGTIYF; DNA: TGTGCCAGCAGTGAAGGAGCTTTAGGCACCATATATTTT; V: TRBV25-1; D: NA; size: NA; J: TRBJ1-3
CDR3: CASSTSDQPQHF; DNA: TGTGCCAGCAGTACGAGCGATCAGCCCCAGCATTTT; V: TRBV28; D: NA; size: few; J: TRBJ1-5
CDR3: CASSPQAQYQPQHF; DNA: TGTGCCAGCTCACCCCAGGCCCAATATCAGCCCCAGCATTTT; V: TRBV18; D: NA; size: NA; J: TRBJ1-5
CDR3: CASSTTGDSVYGYTF; DNA: TGTGCCAGCAGCACGACAGGGGATTCCGTCTATGGCTACACCTTC; V: TRBV5-6; D: TRBD1; size: few; J: TRBJ1-2
CDR3: CASSAGTSTTHLTDTQYF; DNA: TGTGCCAGCAGCGCCGGGACATCTACGACCCATTTAACAGATACGCAGTATTTT; V: TRBV7-9; D: NA; size: NA; J: TRBJ2-3
CDR3: CASSQTSREQYF; DNA: TGTGCCAGCAGTCAGACTAGTCGGGAGCAGTACTTC; V: TRBV6-2/TRBV6-3; D: NA; size: NA; J: TRBJ2-7
CDR3: CASSRGQTNEQFF; DNA: TGTGCCAGCAGCAGGGGACAGACAAATGAGCAGTTCTTC; V: TRBV6-5; D: TRBD1; size: NA; J: TRBJ2-1
CDR3: CASSSGTGFVSGANVLTF; DNA: TGTGCCAGCAGTTCAGGGACAGGTTTCGTCTCTGGGGCCAACGTCCTGACTTTC; V: TRBV27; D: TRBD1; size: NA; J: TRBJ2-6
CDR3: CASSLEGTSGGLGEQYF; DNA: TGCGCCAGCAGCTTGGAAGGGACTAGCGGGGGCCTTGGGGAGCAGTACTTC; V: TRBV5-1; D: TRBD2; size: NA; J: TRBJ2-7